The clone carrying this TCR beta chain was counted between two and nine times. The antigen is undetermined. This sample is drawn from a study of beta chain features in type 1 diabetes. CDR1 is MGHRA and CDR2 is YSYEKL in the germline V gene. Trimming took off 1 base at V and 5 bases at J, with 8 bases between the two ends. The CDR3 is 13 amino acids. The study's findings and limits: TCRB CDR3s were moderately but significantly shorter in Type 1 diabetes patients in all four CD4+ subsets.

The entirety of the isolated RNA underwent reverse transcription, so expressed TCRB transcripts were sequenced. Using immunoSEQ multiplex PCR, the repertoire was profiled, and TCRdb retains in-frame clones only, with some absent. Among 810,000 or so clones listed, roughly 17% were seen once. This receptor was taken from a woman aged 18 to 35 in good health. Sequences were obtained from naive CD4+ T cells from blood. The genes are TRBV4-1 and TRBJ2-5; no clear D gene. The CDR3 is CASSQVIRETQYF. Here the CDR3 DNA reads TGCGCCAGCAGCCAAGTTATTCGGGAGACCCAGTACTTC.